These 29 T cell receptor beta chains came from one sample sequenced in a study of identical twins. TCRdb fed the 5' RACE reads into MiXCR, producing one record per CDR3 protein. Of fewer than 800,000 distinct CDR3 sequences in the sample, under 8.5% were seen once. These sequences were also reported in another study, on yellow fever vaccine responses in identical twins.

The specimen sequenced was PBMCs. The source of these receptors is a woman aged 18-29 years in good health.

The chain joins TRBV7-8 to TRBJ2-2, with a tentative D call TRBD1 (5 bases). Trimming pared 1 base from V and 1 base from J, leaving 13 bases between. The CDR3 totals 17 residues. CDR1 is SGHVS and CDR2 is FQNEAQ in the germline V gene. CDR3 residues: CASSLGRLGLNTGELFF. The CDR3 nucleotides read TGTGCCAGCAGCTTAGGTCGGCTGGGGCTGAACACCGGGGAGCTGTTTTTT.

This clonotype was observed a handful of times. The chain links TRBV11-1 to TRBJ2-3, with D perhaps TRBD2 (7 bases). The CDR3 is 16 residues long. The ends were cut back, 3 bases at V and 2 bases at J, with 15 bases in the middle. Looked up from germline, CDR1 is SGHAT and CDR2 is FQDESV (reference sequence). As DNA, the CDR3 is TGTGCCAGCAGCTTCACAACGGGGGGCCCCACAGATACGCAGTATTTT. Residues: CASSFTTGGPTDTQYF.

The table lists this clonotype with a few counts. This rearrangement joins TRBV11-2 to TRBJ2-7, with no clear D. Trimming stripped 5 bases from V and 4 bases from J, with 9 bases between. This CDR3 contains 12 residues. Germline-derived CDR1 and CDR2 are SGHAT and FQNNGV. In nucleotides, the CDR3 is TGTGCCAGCAGCGTCTCCTCGTACGAGCAGTACGTC. Residues: CASSVSSYEQYV.

The chain recombines TRBV20-1 with TRBJ1-1, with D uncertain. The CDR3 runs 11 residues. Germline V gene lookup returns CDR1 DFQATT and CDR2 SNEGSKA (reference sequence). Trimming left V 0 bases short and J 8 bases short, with 7 bases between. The CDR3 region has the DNA TGCAGTGCTAGAGATTACCCCGAAGCTTTCTTT. It codes for CSARDYPEAFF.

Ten or more counts support this clonotype. The rearrangement links TRBV6-1 to TRBJ1-1, with a possible D match to TRBD1 (5 bases). Germline V gene lookup returns CDR1 MNHNS and CDR2 SASEGT. The CDR3 consists of 13 residues. V lost 7 bases, J lost 4 bases, and 13 bases lay in between. The CDR3 sequence: CASNERGSTEAFF. The CDR3 nucleotides read TGTGCCAGCAACGAAAGGGGTTCCACTGAAGCTTTCTTT.

DNA for the CDR3: TGTGCCAGCAGCCACTCGTTTGTCATCAACACTGAAGCTTTCTTT. Its protein is CASSHSFVINTEAFF. J is TRBJ1-1 and V is TRBV6-5; the D is unclear. This CDR3 is built from 15 residues. CDR1 and CDR2 from the germline V gene are MNHEY and SVGAGI. V was clipped by 6 bases and J by 2 bases, with 16 bases between them.

The chain uses TRBV5-6 and TRBJ2-5; the match to TRBD1 covers 8 bases. This CDR3 has 15 amino acids. CDR1 is SGHDT, CDR2 YYEEEE, per germline. Trimming removed 0 bases from V and 9 bases from J; junction bases left unmatched: 10. CDR3 DNA sequence: TGTGCCAGCAGCTTGGTAGGGACAGGCCAAGGGGCCCAGTACTTC. Residues: CASSLVGTGQGAQYF.

This clonotype has only a few counts. V is TRBV6-5 and J is TRBJ2-1, with 12 bases lining up with TRBD2. The J segment lost 1 base and the V segment lost 2 bases, leaving 3 bases of the junction unmatched. This CDR3 comprises 17 residues. Germline V gene lookup returns CDR1 MNHEY and CDR2 SVGAGI. This CDR3 is CASSYASGGASYNEQFF. CDR3 bases: TGTGCCAGCAGTTACGCTAGCGGGGGGGCATCCTACAATGAGCAGTTCTTC.

In this sample, this clonotype turned up a few times. This chain uses TRBV20-1 with TRBJ2-5; D is uncertain. Germline-derived CDR1 and CDR2 are DFQATT and SNEGSKA (reference sequence). Trimming took off 7 bases at V and 2 bases at J, with 14 bases between the two ends. The CDR3 is 13 residues long. CDR3 sequence (DNA): TGCAGTGGAGGACGGAGTGGGCAAGAGACCCAGTACTTC. Its translation is CSGGRSGQETQYF.

This clonotype was seen a handful of times. The gene calls are TRBV5-1 and TRBJ2-2; tentative D call: TRBD1 (5 bases). The length of the CDR3 is 16 residues. V dropped 3 bases and J dropped 2 bases, with 14 bases sitting between them. Germline lookup yields CDR1 SGHRS and CDR2 YFSETQ. The CDR3 loop is CASSYTGRQNTGELFF. The CDR3 coding sequence is TGCGCCAGCAGCTATACAGGTCGACAAAACACCGGGGAGCTGTTTTTT.

This clonotype was observed at least ten times. The chain recombines TRBV5-1 with TRBJ2-2; 10 bases map to TRBD2. The germline V gene has CDR1 SGHRS and CDR2 YFSETQ. The CDR3 is 17 amino acids. J was trimmed by 2 bases and V by 4 bases; bases with no gene match: 8. The CDR3 reads CASSPAWTSGNTGELFF. As DNA, the CDR3 is TGCGCCAGCAGCCCGGCATGGACTAGCGGAAACACCGGGGAGCTGTTTTTT.

This clonotype was detected ten times or more. The gene calls are TRBV4-1 and TRBJ1-5, with D unclear. CDR3 length: 14 residues. From germline, CDR1 is MGHRA and CDR2 YSYEKL. Trimming shortened V by 0 bases and J by 6 bases, and 9 bases separated the two germline ends. CDR3 DNA sequence: TGCGCCAGCAGCCAAGAAGCGGTCGGTCAGCCCCAGCATTTT. Protein: CASSQEAVGQPQHF.

This clonotype came up many times. The chain employs TRBV14 and TRBJ2-3; D call uncertain. The V end lost 1 base, the J end lost 0 bases, and 14 bases lay between the germline ends. Germline assignment: CDR1 SGHDN and CDR2 FVKESK. CDR3 length equals 17 residues. CDR3 protein: CASSQVRRISSTDTQYF. In DNA form, the CDR3 reads TGTGCCAGCAGCCAAGTTCGGCGAATTTCTAGCACAGATACGCAGTATTTT.

In its sample, this clonotype was seen a few times. This chain links TRBV2 with TRBJ2-5; D not certain. CDR3 size: 14 residues. Germline CDR1 is SNHLY and CDR2 is FYNNEI. V was shortened by 1 base and J by 2 bases, with 8 bases between the two germline ends. The CDR3: CASSEEVLQETQYF. In DNA, the CDR3 is TGTGCCAGCAGTGAAGAGGTCCTACAAGAGACCCAGTACTTC.

This clonotype has only a few counts. The chain joins TRBV12-3 or TRBV12-4 to TRBJ1-5, with D possibly being TRBD1 (5 bases). The V gene lost 8 bases and the J gene lost 3 bases, with 17 bases spanning the gap. The CDR3 is made up of 15 amino acids. The CDR3 DNA reads as TGTGCCAGCGTTAATGGGCAGGGATTCAATCAGCCCCAGCATTTT. This codes for CASVNGQGFNQPQHF.

The chain carries TRBV4-1 and TRBJ2-7, with D maybe TRBD2 (5 bases). Per the germline V gene, CDR1 is MGHRA and CDR2 is YSYEKL. V shed 2 bases and J shed 2 bases, with 10 bases lying between them. The CDR3 totals 14 residues. The CDR3 sequence: CASSQTPGTYEQYF. The CDR3 bases are TGCGCCAGCAGCCAAACTCCGGGAACCTACGAGCAGTACTTC.

This clonotype occurred a few times. J is TRBJ2-3 and V is TRBV4-2, with 7 nucleotides matching TRBD1. Germline values: CDR1 LGHNA, CDR2 YNFKEQ. The CDR3 contains 15 residues. Germline trimming cut 0 bases from V and 2 bases from J; bases unmatched to any gene: 2. CDR3 in amino acids: CASSQETGPTDTQYF. The CDR3 DNA sequence: TGTGCCAGCAGCCAAGAGACAGGGCCCACAGATACGCAGTATTTT.

This clonotype turned up a few times. The chain carries TRBV4-1 and TRBJ2-2; no firm D call. Per the germline V gene, CDR1 is MGHRA and CDR2 is YSYEKL. The length of the CDR3 is 16 residues. V lost 6 bases and J lost 3, with 17 bases in between. CDR3 loop: CASRQQTHQDTGELFF. CDR3 sequence (DNA): TGCGCCAGCAGACAGCAAACCCACCAAGACACCGGGGAGCTGTTTTTT.

This chain joins TRBV29-1 and TRBJ1-4, with a tentative D call TRBD1 (6 bases). The CDR3 runs to 13 residues. V gave up 4 bases and J gave up 7 bases, with 13 bases separating them. Per germline, CDR1 SQVTM and CDR2 ANQGSEA. The CDR3 region is CSVGGGTSEKLFF. The CDR3 coding sequence is TGCAGCGTTGGAGGCGGGACAAGTGAAAAACTGTTTTTT.

This clonotype was seen repeatedly, ten times or more. CDR3 amino acids: CASSLITAGTEAFF. The CDR3 DNA reads as TGTGCCAGCAGCTTAATTACTGCGGGGACTGAAGCTTTCTTT. The rearrangement joins TRBV7-2 to TRBJ1-1; D gene ambiguous. Germline CDR1 is SGHTA and CDR2 is FQGNSA. CDR3 size: 14 residues. Deletions cut 2 bases from V and 5 bases from J, with 12 bases between.

This clonotype was seen repeatedly, ten times or more. The chain links TRBV6-1 to TRBJ1-5; D gene ambiguous. Between the trimmed V and J ends, which lost 2 bases and 9 bases, there was a span of 8 bases. Germline CDR1 and CDR2: MNHNS and SASEGT. The CDR3 is 12 amino acids. CDR3 in DNA: TGTGCCAGCAGTGAACCGGAGAGGCCCCAGCATTTT. Its translation is CASSEPERPQHF.

This clonotype came up a few times. The chain employs TRBV12-3 or TRBV12-4 and TRBJ2-3, with TRBD2 matching over 7 bases. CDR3 length equals 15 residues. With 2 bases clipped from V and 2 bases from J, the junction kept 4 bases outside the gene matches. The CDR3, as DNA: TGTGCCAGCAGTTTAAGCGGGGAAATCACAGATACGCAGTATTTT. Residues: CASSLSGEITDTQYF.

There are a few counts of this clonotype. The V gene is TRBV7-9, the J gene TRBJ1-5, with D possibly TRBD1 on 6 matching bases. Deletions cut 8 bases from V and 4 bases from J, with 12 bases between. From germline, CDR1 is SEHNR and CDR2 FQNEAQ (reference sequence). This CDR3 is 13 amino acids long. The CDR3: CASAGEGNQPQHF. The CDR3 DNA reads TGTGCCAGCGCAGGGGAGGGGAATCAGCCCCAGCATTTT.

The V and J genes are TRBV18 and TRBJ2-1; 8 bases are a match to TRBD2. The CDR3 spans 20 residues. Germline-derived CDR1 and CDR2 are KGHSH and LQKENI. Losses at the gene ends were 5 bases for V and 3 bases for J; bases not matched to a gene: 21. The CDR3 here is CASSKREAGVAVRYYNEQFF. CDR3 in DNA: TGTGCCAGCTCAAAGCGAGAAGCGGGAGTCGCAGTACGGTACTACAATGAGCAGTTCTTC.

This clonotype was seen more than once but under ten times. J is TRBJ1-1 and V is TRBV27; the D gene is possibly TRBD1 (6 bases). Trimming pared 2 bases from V and 4 bases from J, leaving 14 bases between. The CDR3 spans 15 residues. CDR1 and CDR2 from the germline V gene are MNHEY and SMNVEV (reference sequence). The CDR3 DNA sequence: TGTGCCAGCAGTTTAAGTCGGGGGCTGAGCACTGAAGCTTTCTTT. As protein: CASSLSRGLSTEAFF.

The chain recombines TRBV10-3 with TRBJ2-3; maybe TRBD1 (5 bases). Trimming left V 10 bases short and J 0 bases short, with 14 bases between. Germline V lookup: CDR1 ENHRY, CDR2 SYGVKD. This CDR3 contains 14 residues. The DNA for the CDR3 is TGTGCCACTTCTGACAGTTCTAGCACAGATACGCAGTATTTT. Its protein product is CATSDSSSTDTQYF.

This chain links TRBV5-1 with TRBJ2-1; 8 bases map to TRBD1. After removal of 7 bases from V and 6 bases from J, the junction contained 9 bases not matched to a gene. In germline, CDR1 is SGHRS, CDR2 YFSETQ. CDR3 size: 14 residues. CDR3 in amino acids: CASAPDREPNEQFF. CDR3 DNA sequence: TGCGCCAGCGCCCCGGACAGGGAGCCCAATGAGCAGTTCTTC.

At least ten counts were recorded for this clonotype. V gene TRBV29-1 combines with J gene TRBJ2-7, with unresolved D. V lost 0 bases, J lost 7 bases, and 13 bases lay in between. Germline loops: CDR1 SQVTM, CDR2 ANQGSEA. This CDR3 has 13 amino acids. The CDR3 protein is CSVEEGALREQYF. The CDR3 DNA follows: TGCAGCGTTGAAGAAGGTGCCCTTCGGGAGCAGTACTTC.

This clonotype was observed at least ten times. The chain combines TRBV4-1 with TRBJ1-5; 8 bases are a match to TRBD1. There are 16 residues in the CDR3. Trimming cost V 2 bases and J 0 bases; bases outside gene matches: 3. From germline, CDR1 is MGHRA and CDR2 YSYEKL. The CDR3 nucleotides read TGCGCCAGCAGCCAATATCAGGGGGCTAGCAATCAGCCCCAGCATTTT. Amino acid sequence: CASSQYQGASNQPQHF.